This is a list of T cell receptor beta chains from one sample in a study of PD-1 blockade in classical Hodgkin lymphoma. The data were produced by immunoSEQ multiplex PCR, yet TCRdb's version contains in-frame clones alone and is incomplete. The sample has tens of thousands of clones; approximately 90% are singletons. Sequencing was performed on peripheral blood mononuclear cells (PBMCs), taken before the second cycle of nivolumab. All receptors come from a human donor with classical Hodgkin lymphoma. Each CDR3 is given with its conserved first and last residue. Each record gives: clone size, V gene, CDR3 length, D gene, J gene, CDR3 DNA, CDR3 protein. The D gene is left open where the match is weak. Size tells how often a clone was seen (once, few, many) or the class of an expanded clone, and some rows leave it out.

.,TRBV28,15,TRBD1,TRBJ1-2,TGTGCCAGCAGTTCTTCCGGGACAGACCTCTATGGCTACACCTTC,CASSSSGTDLYGYTF
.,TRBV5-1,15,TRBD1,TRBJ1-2,TGCGCCAGCAGCTTGTCAGGGACAGAGGAGTATGGCTACACCTTC,CASSLSGTEEYGYTF
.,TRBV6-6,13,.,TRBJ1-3,TGTGCCAGCAGTTACGGGGTGGGCCACACCATATATTTT,CASSYGVGHTIYF
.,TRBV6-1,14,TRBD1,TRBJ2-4,TGTGCCAGCAGTCCCCGGGACAGAAAAAACATTCAGTACTTC,CASSPRDRKNIQYF
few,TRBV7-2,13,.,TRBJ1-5,TGTGCCAGCAGCTTAGTAGCAAATCAGCCCCAGCATTTT,CASSLVANQPQHF
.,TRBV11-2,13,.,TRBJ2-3,TGTGCCAGCAGCCCTATTCTAGCGGATACGCAGTATTTT,CASSPILADTQYF
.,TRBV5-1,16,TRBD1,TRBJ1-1,TGCGCCAGCAGCTCCGGGACAGGGGGTAACTTGGGTGAAGCTTTCTTT,CASSSGTGGNLGEAFF
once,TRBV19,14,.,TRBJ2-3,TGTGCCAGTAGTATTGGGCAGGGCACAGATACGCAGTATTTT,CASSIGQGTDTQYF
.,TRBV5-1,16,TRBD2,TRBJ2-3,TGCGCCAGCAGCCCCGGACTAGCGGGGGGCAGTGATACGCAGTATTTT,CASSPGLAGGSDTQYF
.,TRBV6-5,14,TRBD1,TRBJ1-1,TGTGCCAGCAGGGGGGCGCAGGGGGGAACTGAAGCTTTCTTT,CASRGAQGGTEAFF
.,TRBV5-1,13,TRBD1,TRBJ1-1,TGCGCCACTCGACAGGGGGCGTCCACTGAAGCTTTCTTT,CATRQGASTEAFF
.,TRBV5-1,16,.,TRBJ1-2,TGCGCCAGCAGCTTGGCCGAGGCAGGATTTGATGTTGGCTACACCTTC,CASSLAEAGFDVGYTF
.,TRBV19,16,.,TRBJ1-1,TGTGCCAGTAGTATAGCCTTACAGGGAGGGCCTTCGGGAGCTTTCTTT,CASSIALQGGPSGAFF
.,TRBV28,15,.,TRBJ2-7,TGTGCCAGCAATCATGCCTCCGTGGGCTCCTACGAGCAGTACTTC,CASNHASVGSYEQYF
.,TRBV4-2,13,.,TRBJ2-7,TGTGCCAGCAGCTTGAGGGGGGGGTACGAGCAGTACTTC,CASSLRGGYEQYF
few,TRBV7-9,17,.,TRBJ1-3,TGTGCCAGCAGCAGTGGGACATTAGAAGGGGCTGGAAACACCATATATTTT,CASSSGTLEGAGNTIYF
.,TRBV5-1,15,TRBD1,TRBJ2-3,TGCGCCAGCAGCTTGGGGCGACAGGGGACAGATACGCAGTATTTT,CASSLGRQGTDTQYF
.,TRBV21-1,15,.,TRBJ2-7,TGTGCCAGCAGTTTTATTCGGGACAGGGTCTACGAGCAGTACTTC,CASSFIRDRVYEQYF
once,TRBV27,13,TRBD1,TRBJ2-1,TGTGCCAGCAGTTTGTACAGGGGATCCAAGCAGTTCTTC,CASSLYRGSKQFF
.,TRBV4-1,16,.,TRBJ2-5,TGCGCCAGCAGCCCTTCTAGAGGGCTGCTCCAAGAGACCCAGTACTTC,CASSPSRGLLQETQYF
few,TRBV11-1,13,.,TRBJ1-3,TGTGCCAGCACCGGGAGTTCTGGAAACACCATATATTTT,CASTGSSGNTIYF
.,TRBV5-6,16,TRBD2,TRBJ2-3,TGTGCCAGCAGCTGGGATAGCGGGGGGGCCGAAGATACGCAGTATTTT,CASSWDSGGAEDTQYF
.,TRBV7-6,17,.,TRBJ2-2,TGTGCCAGCAGCTTAGGGGCCGGGACGGGGAACACCGGGGAGCTGTTTTTT,CASSLGAGTGNTGELFF
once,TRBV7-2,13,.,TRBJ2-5,TGTGCCAGCAGCTTATACAACCTTGAGACCCAGTACTTC,CASSLYNLETQYF
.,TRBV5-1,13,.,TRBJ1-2,TGCGCCAGCAGCCCTGAAGGGTCCTATGGCTACACCTTC,CASSPEGSYGYTF
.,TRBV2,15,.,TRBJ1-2,TGTGCCAGCAGTTTTTACAGGGAGTCCAACTATGGCTACACCTTC,CASSFYRESNYGYTF